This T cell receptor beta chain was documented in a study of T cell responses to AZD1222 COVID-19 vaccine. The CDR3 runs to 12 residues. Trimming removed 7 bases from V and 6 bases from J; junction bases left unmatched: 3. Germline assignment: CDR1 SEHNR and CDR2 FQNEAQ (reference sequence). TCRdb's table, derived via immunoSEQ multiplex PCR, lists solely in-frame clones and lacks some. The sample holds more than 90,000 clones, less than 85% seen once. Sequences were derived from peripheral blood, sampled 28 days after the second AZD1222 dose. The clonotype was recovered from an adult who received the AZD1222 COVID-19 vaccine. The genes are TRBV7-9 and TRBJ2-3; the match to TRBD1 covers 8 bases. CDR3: CASTRGRDTQYF. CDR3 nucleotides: TGTGCCAGCACCAGGGGGCGGGATACGCAGTATTTT.